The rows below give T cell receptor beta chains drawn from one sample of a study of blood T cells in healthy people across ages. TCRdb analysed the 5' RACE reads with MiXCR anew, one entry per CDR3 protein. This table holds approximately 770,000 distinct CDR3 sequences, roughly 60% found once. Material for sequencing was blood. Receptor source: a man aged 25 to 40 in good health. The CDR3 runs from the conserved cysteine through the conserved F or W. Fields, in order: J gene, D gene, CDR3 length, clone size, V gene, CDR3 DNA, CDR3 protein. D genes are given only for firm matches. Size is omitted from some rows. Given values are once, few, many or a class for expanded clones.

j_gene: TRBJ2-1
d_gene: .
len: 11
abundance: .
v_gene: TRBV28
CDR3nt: TGTGCCAGCAGTTCCTATCGCGAGCAGTTCTTC
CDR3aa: CASSSYREQFF

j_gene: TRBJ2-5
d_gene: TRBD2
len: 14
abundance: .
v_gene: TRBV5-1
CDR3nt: TGCGCCAGCAGCGGCGGGGGGGCAAGAGAGACCCAGTACTTC
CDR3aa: CASSGGGARETQYF

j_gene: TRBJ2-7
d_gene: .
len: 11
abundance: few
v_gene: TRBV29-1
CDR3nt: TGCAGCGTACGTACTAGCTACGAGCAGTACTTC
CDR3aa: CSVRTSYEQYF

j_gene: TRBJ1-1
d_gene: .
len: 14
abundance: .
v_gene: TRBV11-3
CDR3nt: TGTGCCAGCAGGACCGACAGCCACTACACTGAAGCTTTCTTT
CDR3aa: CASRTDSHYTEAFF

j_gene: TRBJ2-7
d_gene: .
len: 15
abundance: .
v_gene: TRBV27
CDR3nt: TGTGCCAGCAGTTCAGGGGGGGGCGGCTCCTACGAGCAGTACTTC
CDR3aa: CASSSGGGGSYEQYF

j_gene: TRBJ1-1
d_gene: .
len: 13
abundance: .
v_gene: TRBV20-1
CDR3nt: TGCAGTGCTAGGGTCACAGGGCGCACTGAAGCTTTCTTT
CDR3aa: CSARVTGRTEAFF

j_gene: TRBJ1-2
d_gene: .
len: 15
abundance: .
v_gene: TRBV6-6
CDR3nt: TGTGCCAGCAACGAGGTGGGATATGTTAACTATGGCTACACCTTC
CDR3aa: CASNEVGYVNYGYTF

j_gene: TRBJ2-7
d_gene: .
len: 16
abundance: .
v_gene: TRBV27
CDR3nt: TGTGCCAGCAGTGAACACCGACCTATACCAACCTACGAGCAGTACTTC
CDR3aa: CASSEHRPIPTYEQYF

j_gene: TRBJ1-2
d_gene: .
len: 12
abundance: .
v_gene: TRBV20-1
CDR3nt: TGCAGTGCTAGCTACGTCACCTATGGCCACACCTTC
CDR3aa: CSASYVTYGHTF

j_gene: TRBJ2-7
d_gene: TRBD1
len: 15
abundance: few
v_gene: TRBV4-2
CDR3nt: TGTGCCAGCAGCCAAAAGACAGGGGGCAGCGGTGAGCAGTACTTC
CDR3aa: CASSQKTGGSGEQYF

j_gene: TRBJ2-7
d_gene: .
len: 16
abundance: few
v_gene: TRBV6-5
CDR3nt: TGTGCCAGCAGTTATGGATCCGGGAGCCTCTCCTACGAGCAGTACTTC
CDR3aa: CASSYGSGSLSYEQYF

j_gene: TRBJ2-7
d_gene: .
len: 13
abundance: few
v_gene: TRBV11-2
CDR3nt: TGTGCCAGCAGCTTAGAGACTTACTACGAGCAGTACTTC
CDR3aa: CASSLETYYEQYF

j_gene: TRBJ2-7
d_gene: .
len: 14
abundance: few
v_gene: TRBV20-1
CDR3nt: TGCAGTGCTAGTCCTAGGGGTCTCGACTACGAGCAGTACTTC
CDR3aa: CSASPRGLDYEQYF

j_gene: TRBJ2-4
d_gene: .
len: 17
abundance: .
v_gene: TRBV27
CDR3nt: TGTGCCAGCAGTTTATCAGGGTCCAGGGCAACCAAAAACATTCAGTACTTC
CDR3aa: CASSLSGSRATKNIQYF

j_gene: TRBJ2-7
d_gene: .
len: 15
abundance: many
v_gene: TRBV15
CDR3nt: TGTGCCACCAGCAGAGATCCCCCACTTCGTGACGAGCAGTACTTC
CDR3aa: CATSRDPPLRDEQYF

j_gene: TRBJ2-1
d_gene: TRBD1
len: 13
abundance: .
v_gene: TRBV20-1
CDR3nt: TGCAGTGCAACTAGGACAGGGTTGTATGAGCAGTTCTTC
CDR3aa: CSATRTGLYEQFF

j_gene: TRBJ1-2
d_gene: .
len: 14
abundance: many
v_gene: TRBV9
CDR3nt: TGTGCCAGCAGCCCCCAGGCGGGGTTAGAAGGCTACACCTTC
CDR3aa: CASSPQAGLEGYTF

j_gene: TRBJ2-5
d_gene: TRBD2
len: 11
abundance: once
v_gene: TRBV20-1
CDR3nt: TGCAGCGCCTTCCAGGCGGGGGCCCAGTACTTC
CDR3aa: CSAFQAGAQYF

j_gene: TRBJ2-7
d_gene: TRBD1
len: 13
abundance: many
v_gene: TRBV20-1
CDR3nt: TGCAGTGCTAGGGCACAGGGGACCTACGAGCAGTACTTC
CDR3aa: CSARAQGTYEQYF